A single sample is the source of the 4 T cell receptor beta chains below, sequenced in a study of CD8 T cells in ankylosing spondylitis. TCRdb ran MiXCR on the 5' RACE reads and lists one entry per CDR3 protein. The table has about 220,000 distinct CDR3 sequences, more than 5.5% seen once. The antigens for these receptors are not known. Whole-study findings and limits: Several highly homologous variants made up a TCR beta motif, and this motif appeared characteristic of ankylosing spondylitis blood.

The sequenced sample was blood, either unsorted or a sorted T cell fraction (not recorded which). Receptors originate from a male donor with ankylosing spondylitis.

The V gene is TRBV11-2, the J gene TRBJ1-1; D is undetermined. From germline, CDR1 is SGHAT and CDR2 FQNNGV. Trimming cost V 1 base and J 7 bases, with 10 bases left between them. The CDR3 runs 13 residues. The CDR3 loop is CASSLGRLSEAFF. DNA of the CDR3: TGTGCCAGCAGCTTAGGTAGACTGAGTGAAGCTTTCTTT.

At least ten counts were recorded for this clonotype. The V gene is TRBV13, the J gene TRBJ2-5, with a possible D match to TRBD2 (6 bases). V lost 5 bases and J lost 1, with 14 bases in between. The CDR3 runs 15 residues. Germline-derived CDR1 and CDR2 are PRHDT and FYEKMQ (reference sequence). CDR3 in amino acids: CASSHDRDFQETQYF. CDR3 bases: TGTGCCAGCAGCCATGACCGGGACTTCCAAGAGACCCAGTACTTC.

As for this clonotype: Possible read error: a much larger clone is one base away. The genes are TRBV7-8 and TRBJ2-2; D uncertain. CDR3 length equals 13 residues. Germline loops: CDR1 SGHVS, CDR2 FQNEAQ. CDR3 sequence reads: CASSLGFTEELFF. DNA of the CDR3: TGTGCCAGCAGCTTGGGGTTCACCGAGGAGCTGTTTTTT.

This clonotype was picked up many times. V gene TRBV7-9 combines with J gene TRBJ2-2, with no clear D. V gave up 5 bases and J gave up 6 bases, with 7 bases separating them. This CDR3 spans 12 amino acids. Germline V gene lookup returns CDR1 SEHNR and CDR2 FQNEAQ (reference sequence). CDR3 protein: CASSHTAGELFF. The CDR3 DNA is TGTGCCAGCAGCCACACCGCCGGGGAGCTGTTTTTT.